This T cell receptor beta chain was sequenced in a study of molecular identifiers for immune sequencing clone quantification. General study results and limits: Effector cells had over 99% of their molecules in clones above 20 RNA copies, while naive cells had under 1%.

For naive CD8 T cells, sorting used the CD8+CD4-CCR7+CD45RA+ phenotype. TCRdb re-called the PCR reads through MiXCR, storing one row per CDR3 protein. The profile covers tens of thousands of distinct CDR3 sequences, with less than 25% appearing a single time and approximately 1.9% taken by the ten largest. The germline CDR1 and CDR2 sequences are LGHNT and FRNRAP. V was clipped by 0 bases and J by 0 bases, with 9 bases between them. The CDR3 has 16 residues. In its sample, this clonotype was seen many times. Its antigen is not identified. The source material was naive CD8+ T cells from blood, with Jurkat cell RNA spiked in. The subset is: FACS-sorted CD8+CD4-CCR7+CD45RA+ naive T cells. The V gene is TRBV12-5, the J gene TRBJ1-5; D unclear. The TCR comes from a human donor in good health. Some libraries in this study had Jurkat cell RNA spiked in. CDR3 nucleotides: TGTGCTAGTGGTTTGGTACCGGGGTATAGCAATCAGCCCCAGCATTTT. It specifies CASGLVPGYSNQPQHF.